This paragraph reports one T cell receptor (beta chain). Authors' analysis steps: Amplification from reference gene primers served as the basis for estimated nucleated cell counts. Assay used: immunoSEQ multiplex PCR; TCRdb lists only in-frame clones, some missing. That table supplies the V and J calls and clone size; D and trimming were determined from the DNA. The table shows under 250,000 clones, with over 70% occurring only once. The source of the sample is a study of blood T cell repertoires in COVID-19. Sequences were obtained from peripheral blood. The sequence derives from a woman over 75 with acute or convalescent COVID-19.

The CDR3 nucleotides are TGTGCCAGTAGTCCTGGACAGGGGGCCCCGAACACTGAAGCTTTCTTT. Protein sequence: CASSPGQGAPNTEAFF. The chain combines TRBV19 with TRBJ1-1; 11 nucleotides agree with TRBD1. This CDR3 comprises 16 residues. CDR1 and CDR2 (germline): LNHDA, SQIVND (reference sequence). V shed 5 bases, J shed 1 base, and the junction held 6 bases outside the gene matches.